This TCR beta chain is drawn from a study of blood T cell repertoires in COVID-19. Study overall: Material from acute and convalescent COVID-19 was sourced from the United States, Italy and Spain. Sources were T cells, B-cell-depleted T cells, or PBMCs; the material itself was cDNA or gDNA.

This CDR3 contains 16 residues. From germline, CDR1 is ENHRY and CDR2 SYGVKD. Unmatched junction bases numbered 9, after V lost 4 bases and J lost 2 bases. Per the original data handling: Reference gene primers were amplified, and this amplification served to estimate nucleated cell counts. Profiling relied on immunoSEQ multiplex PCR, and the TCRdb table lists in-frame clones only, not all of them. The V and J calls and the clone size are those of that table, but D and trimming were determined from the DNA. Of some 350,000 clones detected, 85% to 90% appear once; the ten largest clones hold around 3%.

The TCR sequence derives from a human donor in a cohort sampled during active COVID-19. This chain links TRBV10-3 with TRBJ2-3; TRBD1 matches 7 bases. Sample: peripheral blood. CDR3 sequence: CAISASDRAYTDTQYF. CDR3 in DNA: TGTGCCATCAGTGCATCCGACAGGGCCTACACAGATACGCAGTATTTT.